The 18 T cell receptor beta chains presented below share a single source sample, sequenced in a study of patients and donors after allogeneic stem cell transplantation. Via MiXCR, TCRdb re-called the RT-PCR reads, giving one row per CDR3 protein. Of about 960,000 distinct CDR3 sequences listed, roughly 18% are singletons. The specimen sequenced was blood, either unsorted or a sorted T cell fraction (not recorded which). The receptor set was obtained from a human donor who was either an allogeneic HSCT recipient or a stem cell or donor lymphocyte infusion donor (not recorded which). It is not recorded whose cells these are; they may come from a transplant donor.

The chain links TRBV12-3 or TRBV12-4 to TRBJ1-5; no firm D call. Trimming took 4 bases from V and 5 from J, leaving 9 bases between them. This CDR3 is built from 13 residues. CDR3 protein: CASSSQWDQPQHF. The CDR3 DNA follows: TGTGCCAGCAGTTCACAGTGGGATCAGCCCCAGCATTTT.

This sequence joins TRBV20-1 and TRBJ2-7, with unresolved D. The CDR3 has 12 amino acids. Germline CDR1 and CDR2: DFQATT and SNEGSKA (reference sequence). V lost 4 bases and J 0 bases, leaving 7 bases between the germline ends. CDR3 coding DNA: TGCAGTGCTAAATATGGCTCCTACGAGCAGTACTTC. Residues: CSAKYGSYEQYF.

The gene calls are TRBV5-6 and TRBJ1-2; the D gene is possibly TRBD1 (5 bases). Germline V gene lookup returns CDR1 SGHDT and CDR2 YYEEEE. The V gene lost 0 bases and the J gene lost 3 bases, with 9 bases spanning the gap. This CDR3 is 14 amino acids long. The CDR3 spells CASSLGGHYYGYTF. For the CDR3, the DNA is TGTGCCAGCAGCTTGGGAGGACACTACTATGGCTACACCTTC.

This clonotype was seen a few times. The chain carries TRBV7-3 and TRBJ2-2, with a weak D call TRBD2 (6 bases). The V and J ends lost 6 bases and 0 bases respectively, with 11 bases between them. Germline CDR1 and CDR2: SGHTA and FQGTGA. The length of the CDR3 is 15 residues. In DNA form, the CDR3 reads TGTGCCAGCAGACGCGGGGCCGCGAACACCGGGGAGCTGTTTTTT. Protein sequence: CASRRGAANTGELFF.

The gene calls are TRBV3-1 and TRBJ1-5, with D possibly being TRBD1 (5 bases). The CDR3 length is 14 residues. Germline values: CDR1 LGHDT, CDR2 YNNKEL (reference sequence). V was shortened by 3 bases and J by 3 bases, with 9 bases between the two germline ends. The CDR3 DNA follows: TGTGCCAGCAGCCACGGGACTATCAATCAGCCCCAGCATTTT. This encodes CASSHGTINQPQHF.

The V gene is TRBV4-1, the J gene TRBJ2-7; no firm D call. The CDR3 is 16 residues long. The V and J ends lost 0 bases and 0 bases respectively, with 12 bases between them. Germline CDR1 reads MGHRA; CDR2 reads YSYEKL. Here the CDR3 reads CASSQDYLRSSYEQYF. CDR3 nucleotide sequence: TGCGCCAGCAGCCAAGACTACCTGAGGAGCTCCTACGAGCAGTACTTC.

This clonotype was observed at least ten times. The V and J genes are TRBV2 and TRBJ2-7; tentative D call: TRBD2 (6 bases). The ends were cut back, 6 bases at V and 5 bases at J, with 17 bases in the middle. Germline lookup yields CDR1 SNHLY and CDR2 FYNNEI. The CDR3 extends over 14 amino acids. DNA for the CDR3: TGTGCCAGCAGGATCCGGGGGTCCGATCACGAGCAGTACTTC. It specifies CASRIRGSDHEQYF.

This chain uses TRBV12-3 or TRBV12-4 with TRBJ2-1; D gene ambiguous. This CDR3 has 16 amino acids. Trimming took off 6 bases at V and 2 bases at J, with 17 bases between the two ends. In DNA form, the CDR3 reads TGTGCCAGCAGCCCTCTGTCCGGCTTAACCTACAATGAGCAGTTCTTC. Amino acids: CASSPLSGLTYNEQFF.

This clonotype was observed a handful of times. The chain is built from TRBV4-3 and TRBJ1-5; D uncertain. Deletions cut 3 bases from V and 9 bases from J, with 12 bases between. This CDR3 is 13 amino acids long. Per germline, CDR1 LGHNA and CDR2 YSLEER. The CDR3 protein is CASSQGRDGPQHF. CDR3 DNA sequence: TGCGCCAGCAGCCAGGGTCGCGATGGGCCCCAGCATTTT.

This chain uses TRBV24-1 with TRBJ1-1; tentative D call: TRBD1 (5 bases). V was pared by 1 base and J by 7 bases, with 6 bases between. The CDR3 has 12 residues. CDR1 KGHDR and CDR2 SFDVKD come from the germline V gene. CDR3 protein: CATSDLQDEAFF. The CDR3, as DNA: TGTGCCACCAGTGATTTACAGGATGAAGCTTTCTTT.

This clonotype was found many times. CDR3 sequence reads: CASSKPFTGYYEQYF. Here the CDR3 DNA reads TGTGCCAGCAGCAAACCATTTACAGGGTACTACGAGCAGTACTTC. The rearrangement uses TRBV12-3 or TRBV12-4 and TRBJ2-7, with D possibly being TRBD1 (6 bases). CDR3 length: 15 amino acids. The germline V and J ends were trimmed by 6 bases and 3 bases, with 18 bases remaining between them.

There are a few counts of this clonotype. The chain joins TRBV6-1 to TRBJ2-2; possibly TRBD2 for D (5 bases). The germline gives CDR1 MNHNS, CDR2 SASEGT. This CDR3 comprises 15 residues. The germline V and J ends were trimmed by 5 bases and 3 bases, with 13 bases remaining between them. Written as DNA, the CDR3 is TGTGCCAGCAGTCGGACCCCCGGGGACACCGGGGAGCTGTTTTTT. Its translation is CASSRTPGDTGELFF.

This clonotype was recorded many times. The V call is TRBV4-1, the J call TRBJ2-7; 7 bases line up with TRBD2. Trimming removed 0 bases from V and 5 bases from J; junction bases left unmatched: 7. The V gene's germline CDR1 is MGHRA and CDR2 YSYEKL. The CDR3 sequence is 15 residues long. CDR3 loop: CASSQDRQAGNEQYF. For the CDR3, the DNA is TGCGCCAGCAGCCAAGATCGGCAAGCGGGAAACGAGCAGTACTTC.

This clonotype showed up just a few times. V and J are TRBV6-1 and TRBJ1-2; maybe TRBD1 (5 bases). Germline loops: CDR1 MNHNS, CDR2 SASEGT. The V end lost 0 bases, the J end lost 4 bases, and 12 bases lay between the germline ends. CDR3 size: 15 residues. In DNA form, the CDR3 reads TGTGCCAGCAGTGAAGCGTGGCAGGGAGGCTATGGCTACACCTTC. It specifies CASSEAWQGGYGYTF.

V and J are TRBV12-3 or TRBV12-4 and TRBJ1-5; maybe TRBD1 (5 bases). This CDR3 spans 14 amino acids. Trimming took off 6 bases at V and 5 bases at J, with 14 bases between the two ends. CDR3 coding DNA: TGTGCCAGCAGAAACCAGGGAGGGGATCAGCCCCAGCATTTT. It codes for CASRNQGGDQPQHF.

This clonotype was detected a few times. J is TRBJ2-3 and V is TRBV7-8; maybe TRBD2 (6 bases). From germline, CDR1 is SGHVS and CDR2 FQNEAQ. The CDR3 is made up of 15 amino acids. The V end lost 0 bases, the J end lost 6 bases, and 13 bases lay between the germline ends. CDR3 sequence reads: CASSLARPRGDTQYF. Written as DNA, the CDR3 is TGTGCCAGCAGCTTAGCTCGTCCTCGGGGGGATACGCAGTATTTT.

In its sample, this clonotype was seen many times. The chain links TRBV12-3 or TRBV12-4 to TRBJ1-1, with 8 bases identical to TRBD1. CDR3 length equals 15 residues. The ends lost 4 bases at V and 3 bases at J; junction bases unmatched: 7. The CDR3 nucleotides are TGTGCCAGCAGTTACCGACAGGGGCAGGACACTGAAGCTTTCTTT. This sequence encodes CASSYRQGQDTEAFF.

The sample holds a few counts of this clonotype. This chain links TRBV9 with TRBJ2-1, with 12 bases fitting TRBD2. The CDR3 sequence is 16 residues long. The germline V gene encodes CDR1 SGDLS and CDR2 YYNGEE. V lost 3 bases to trimming and J lost 3 bases; unmatched junction nucleotides: 4. The CDR3 spells CASSASGGGRYNEQFF. CDR3 DNA: TGTGCCAGCAGCGCTAGCGGGGGGGGGCGCTACAATGAGCAGTTCTTC.